This paragraph reports one TCR beta chain. The antigen is not known. The data were obtained in a study of shared clonotypes between healthy human individuals. Across the whole study: A donor's plate count was three for CD4 naive and three for CD4 memory; CD8 naive had two and CD8 memory one.

The study's findings and limits: A reduction in generation probabilities was seen for non-shared clonotypes relative to those shared by all four donors. Approximately 4.6% of naive CD4 clonotypes were common to several donors.

Assay used: immunoSEQ multiplex PCR; TCRdb lists only in-frame clones, some missing. The sample shows hundreds of thousands of clones, 74% of them seen only once. With 6 bases removed from V and 6 bases from J, the gap between germline ends came to 8 bases. CDR3 size: 12 residues. Germline CDR1 reads MNHNS; CDR2 reads SASEGT. The study separated CD4+ cells into CD45RA+ naive and CD45RA-negative memory subsets. This TCR came from a woman aged 30 to 39 in good health. The chain recombines TRBV6-1 with TRBJ2-2; no firm D call. Material: memory CD4+ T cells sorted from blood. Documented subset: CD45RA-negative fraction. The CDR3 is CASREHPGELFF. The CDR3 nucleotides read TGTGCCAGCAGAGAACATCCCGGGGAGCTGTTTTTT.